These T cell receptor beta chains were read from a single sample in a study of cytomegalovirus exposure and HLA in healthy donors. This table comes from immunoSEQ multiplex PCR, and its TCRdb copy is limited to in-frame clones, with some not included. The repertoire holds roughly 70,000 clones, 70% to 75% seen once, with roughly 10% in the top ten. The sample comprised PBMCs. The origin of the receptors is a human donor in good health. CDR3s include the opening cysteine and the closing phenylalanine or tryptophan. The order of the fields is J gene, V gene, D gene, clone size, CDR3 DNA, CDR3 protein. The D gene is left open where the match is weak. Where a row states a size, it is once, few, many or the class of an expanded clone; other rows omit it.

j_gene: TRBJ1-4
v_gene: TRBV6-5
d_gene: TRBD1
abundance: NA
CDR3nt: TGTGCCAGCAGCCCGGGACAGCAGAATGAAAAACTGTTTTTT
CDR3aa: CASSPGQQNEKLFF

j_gene: TRBJ2-1
v_gene: TRBV25-1
d_gene: NA
abundance: NA
CDR3nt: TGTGCCAGCAGTTTCGAGAATAAGAATGAGCAGTTCTTC
CDR3aa: CASSFENKNEQFF

j_gene: TRBJ2-5
v_gene: TRBV5-1
d_gene: NA
abundance: NA
CDR3nt: TGCGCCAGCAGCGTCGGGAACTCAGGAGCCCAGTACTTC
CDR3aa: CASSVGNSGAQYF

j_gene: TRBJ2-7
v_gene: TRBV12-5
d_gene: TRBD1
abundance: many
CDR3nt: TGTGCTAGTGGTTTCACACGGGACGGACAGGGGATATCTTACGAGCAGTACTTC
CDR3aa: CASGFTRDGQGISYEQYF

j_gene: TRBJ1-5
v_gene: TRBV5-8
d_gene: TRBD1
abundance: NA
CDR3nt: TGTGCCAGCAGTTTGACCACCGGGACAGCTAGTAGCAATCAGCCCCAGCATTTT
CDR3aa: CASSLTTGTASSNQPQHF

j_gene: TRBJ2-3
v_gene: TRBV5-6
d_gene: NA
abundance: NA
CDR3nt: TGTGCCAGCAGCGCGATTCCGATCCGGGATACGCAGTATTTT
CDR3aa: CASSAIPIRDTQYF

j_gene: TRBJ2-7
v_gene: TRBV7-8
d_gene: NA
abundance: few
CDR3nt: TGTGCCAGCAGCACAGAATACGCTGATACCTACGAGCAGTACTTC
CDR3aa: CASSTEYADTYEQYF

j_gene: TRBJ2-7
v_gene: TRBV14
d_gene: TRBD2
abundance: NA
CDR3nt: TGTGCCAGCAGCCTCCGACTAGCGGGAGCCTACGAGCAGTACTTC
CDR3aa: CASSLRLAGAYEQYF

j_gene: TRBJ2-1
v_gene: TRBV5-6
d_gene: TRBD2
abundance: once
CDR3nt: TGTGCCAGCAGCTGGGGGACTAGCGGGAATGAGCAGTTCTTC
CDR3aa: CASSWGTSGNEQFF

j_gene: TRBJ2-7
v_gene: TRBV11-2
d_gene: TRBD1
abundance: NA
CDR3nt: TGTGCCAGCAGCTCCCTCCGGGACAGGGCCACCTACGAGCAGTACTTC
CDR3aa: CASSSLRDRATYEQYF

j_gene: TRBJ1-2
v_gene: TRBV6-5
d_gene: TRBD1
abundance: NA
CDR3nt: TGTGCCAGCATAGAACTCAGGGGGACCCCGGATGGCTACACCTTC
CDR3aa: CASIELRGTPDGYTF

j_gene: TRBJ1-1
v_gene: TRBV6-1
d_gene: NA
abundance: NA
CDR3nt: TGTGCCAGCAGTGATAGGAGTGAGAACGAAGCTTTCTTT
CDR3aa: CASSDRSENEAFF

j_gene: TRBJ2-1
v_gene: TRBV6-5
d_gene: NA
abundance: NA
CDR3nt: TGTGCCGCGGGGAAAGGAGATGAGCAGTTCTTC
CDR3aa: CAAGKGDEQFF

j_gene: TRBJ2-1
v_gene: TRBV5-1
d_gene: TRBD1
abundance: NA
CDR3nt: TGCGCCAGCTTACGCGGGGGACAGGGGGTAAATGAGCAGTTCTTC
CDR3aa: CASLRGGQGVNEQFF

j_gene: TRBJ1-4
v_gene: TRBV2
d_gene: NA
abundance: NA
CDR3nt: TGTGCCAGCAGCCGAACAGATTCTGGTGAAAAACTGTTTTTT
CDR3aa: CASSRTDSGEKLFF

j_gene: TRBJ2-6
v_gene: TRBV19
d_gene: NA
abundance: NA
CDR3nt: TGTGCCAGTAGAGCTATTTCCTCTGGGGCCAACGTCCTGACTTTC
CDR3aa: CASRAISSGANVLTF

j_gene: TRBJ1-1
v_gene: TRBV9
d_gene: NA
abundance: NA
CDR3nt: TGTGCCAGCAGCGTAGCGGTTAACACTGAAGCTTTCTTT
CDR3aa: CASSVAVNTEAFF

j_gene: TRBJ2-2
v_gene: TRBV29-1
d_gene: TRBD1
abundance: NA
CDR3nt: TGCAGCGTTCGAGGGACAGGGGGAACCGGGGAGCTGTTTTTT
CDR3aa: CSVRGTGGTGELFF

j_gene: TRBJ1-2
v_gene: TRBV4-1
d_gene: NA
abundance: NA
CDR3nt: TGCGCCAGCAGCCGGCCCGGGGCAGGGGCGGGTGGCTACACCTTC
CDR3aa: CASSRPGAGAGGYTF

j_gene: TRBJ2-3
v_gene: TRBV5-1
d_gene: NA
abundance: NA
CDR3nt: TGCGCCAGCAGCTTCGGCGGCCTCACAGATACGCAGTATTTT
CDR3aa: CASSFGGLTDTQYF

j_gene: TRBJ2-3
v_gene: TRBV12-5
d_gene: NA
abundance: NA
CDR3nt: TGTGCTAGTGGTTCAGGCACAGATACGCAGTATTTT
CDR3aa: CASGSGTDTQYF

j_gene: TRBJ2-7
v_gene: TRBV5-4
d_gene: TRBD2
abundance: NA
CDR3nt: TGTGCCAGCAGCGCGGGGACTAGCGGGAACTACGAGCAGTACTTC
CDR3aa: CASSAGTSGNYEQYF

j_gene: TRBJ1-2
v_gene: TRBV27
d_gene: NA
abundance: NA
CDR3nt: TGTGCCAGCAGCCCAGATAACTATGGCTACACCTTC
CDR3aa: CASSPDNYGYTF